This T cell receptor (beta chain) was found in a study of CD8 T cells in ankylosing spondylitis. The CDR3 sequence is 16 residues long. Germline CDR1 and CDR2: MDHEN and SYDVKM. Losses at the gene ends were 3 bases for V and 0 bases for J; bases not matched to a gene: 2. Findings and limits, study-wide: Made up of under 10 highly homologous variants, a TCR beta motif appeared characteristic of ankylosing spondylitis blood.

This clonotype occurred a few times. Its cognate antigen is unknown. Each TCR beta library was made by quantitative 5'-RACE that incorporated molecular barcodes. TCRdb fed the 5' RACE reads into MiXCR, producing one record per CDR3 protein. The table lists 390,000 or so distinct CDR3 sequences, 20% to 25% of them singletons. The gene calls are TRBV28 and TRBJ2-5; 12 positions agree with TRBD2. Sequenced input: blood, either unsorted or a sorted T cell fraction (not recorded which). This receptor was identified in a male donor with ankylosing spondylitis. The CDR3 loop is CASSFGLAGNQETQYF. The CDR3 DNA sequence: TGTGCCAGCAGTTTCGGACTAGCGGGGAACCAAGAGACCCAGTACTTC. The full variable domain, in which reference TRBV28 and TRBJ2-5 provide the parts outside the CDR3, is DVKVTQSSRYLVKRTGEKVFLECVQDMDHENMFWYRQDPGLGLRLIYFSYDVKMKEKGDIPEGYSVSREKKERFSLILESASTNQTSMYLCASSFGLAGNQETQYFGPGTRLLVL.